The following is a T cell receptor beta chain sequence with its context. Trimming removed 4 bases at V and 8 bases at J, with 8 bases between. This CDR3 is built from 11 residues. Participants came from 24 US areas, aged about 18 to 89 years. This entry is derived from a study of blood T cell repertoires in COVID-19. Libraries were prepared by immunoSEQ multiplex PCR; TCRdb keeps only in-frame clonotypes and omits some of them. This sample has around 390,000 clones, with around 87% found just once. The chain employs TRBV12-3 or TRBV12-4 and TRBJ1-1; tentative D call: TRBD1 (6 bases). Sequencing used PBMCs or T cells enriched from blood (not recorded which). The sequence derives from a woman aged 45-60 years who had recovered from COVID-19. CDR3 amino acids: CASSWGTEAFF. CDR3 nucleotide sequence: TGTGCCAGCAGTTGGGGGACAGAAGCTTTCTTT.